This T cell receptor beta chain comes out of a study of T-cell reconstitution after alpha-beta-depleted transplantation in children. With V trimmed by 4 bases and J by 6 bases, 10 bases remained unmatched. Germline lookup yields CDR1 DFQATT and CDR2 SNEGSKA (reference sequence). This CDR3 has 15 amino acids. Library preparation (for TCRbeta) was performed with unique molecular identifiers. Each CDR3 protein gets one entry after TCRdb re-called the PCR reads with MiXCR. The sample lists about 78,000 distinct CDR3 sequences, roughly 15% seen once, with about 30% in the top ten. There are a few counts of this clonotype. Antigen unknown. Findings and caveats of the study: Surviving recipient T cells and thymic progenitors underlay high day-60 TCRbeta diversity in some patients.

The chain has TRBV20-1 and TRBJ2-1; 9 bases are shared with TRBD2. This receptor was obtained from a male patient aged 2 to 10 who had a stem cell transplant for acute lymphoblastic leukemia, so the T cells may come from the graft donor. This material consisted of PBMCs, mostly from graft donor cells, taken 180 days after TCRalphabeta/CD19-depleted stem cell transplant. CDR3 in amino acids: CSAKAWREGGNEQFF. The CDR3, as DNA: TGCAGTGCTAAAGCGTGGCGGGAGGGGGGCAATGAGCAGTTCTTC.